Below are 28 T cell receptor beta chains sequenced from a single sample in a study of blood T cell repertoires in COVID-19 (dated by TCRdb to the early 2020s). Libraries were made using the immunoSEQ multiplex PCR assay. TCRdb retrieved this table from immuneACCESS and kept in-frame rearrangements only. Not all clones are present; in checked studies, unresolved V genes account for under half, and no reason is known for the remainder. Present in this sample are fewer than 300,000 clones, around 90% of which were seen just once. 1.1% of the sample lies in the top ten. Material for sequencing was PBMCs or T cells enriched from blood (not recorded which). These receptors were taken from a woman aged 25 to 39 who had recovered from COVID-19.

The chain combines TRBV5-1 with TRBJ1-6, with D perhaps matching TRBD1 (6 bases). Germline V gene data show CDR1 as SGHRS and CDR2 as YFSETQ. Trimming pared 0 bases from V and 8 bases from J, leaving 9 bases between. This CDR3 contains 14 residues. As DNA, the CDR3 is TGCGCCAGCAGCTTGGACAGGGCTGATTCACCCCTCCACTTT. Translation gives CASSLDRADSPLHF.

The rearrangement links TRBV11-2 to TRBJ2-2; 10 nucleotides agree with TRBD2. CDR3 length equals 19 residues. Germline values: CDR1 SGHAT, CDR2 FQNNGV. V was clipped by 5 bases and J by 1 base; unmatched bases: 13. The CDR3 loop reads CASSPRRLAGAQNTGELFF. The CDR3 DNA reads as TGTGCCAGCAGCCCTAGGCGCCTAGCGGGAGCGCAGAACACCGGGGAGCTGTTTTTT.

About this clone itself: The identical CDR3 is also encoded by other nucleotide sequences in the sample. The chain recombines TRBV9 with TRBJ2-2; no clear D gene. Trimming shortened V by 0 bases and J by 1 base, and 7 bases separated the two germline ends. The V gene's germline CDR1 is SGDLS and CDR2 YYNGEE. CDR3 length: 15 residues. DNA for the CDR3: TGTGCCAGCAGCGTAGTATCCGGGAACACCGGGGAGCTGTTTTTT. This encodes CASSVVSGNTGELFF. The whole variable domain, remainder taken from reference TRBV9 and TRBJ2-2, is DSGVTQTPKHLITATGQRVTLRCSPRSGDLSVYWYQQSLDQGLQFLIQYYNGEERAKGNILERFSAQQFPDLHSELNLSSLELGDSALYFCASSVVSGNTGELFFGEGSRLTVL.

The rearrangement uses TRBV5-1 and TRBJ1-2, with D uncertain. Trimming left V 2 bases short and J 5 bases short, with 16 bases between. The CDR3 is 15 residues long. Germline V gives CDR1 SGHRS, CDR2 YFSETQ. CDR3 region: CASSFGPSTDYGYTF. The CDR3 coding sequence is TGCGCCAGCAGCTTTGGGCCCAGCACTGATTATGGCTACACCTTC.

This chain links TRBV7-2 with TRBJ1-5; D might be TRBD1 (6 bases). The CDR3 is 14 residues long. V shed 3 bases and J shed 1 base, with 7 bases lying between them. Germline assignment: CDR1 SGHTA and CDR2 FQGNSA. The CDR3 region is CASSFQGSNQPQHF. The CDR3 DNA follows: TGTGCCAGCAGCTTCCAGGGGAGCAATCAGCCCCAGCATTTT.

The rearrangement uses TRBV10-2 and TRBJ1-2; TRBD1 matches at 7 bases. The germline CDR1 and CDR2 sequences are WSHSY and SAAADI. The CDR3 covers 13 residues. V lost 8 bases and J lost 4; bases outside the gene matches: 7. The CDR3 reads CASDRGRGYGYTF. In nucleotides, the CDR3 is TGCGCCAGCGATAGGGGGCGCGGCTATGGCTACACCTTC.

This chain links TRBV24-1 with TRBJ2-1; tentative D call: TRBD2 (5 bases). Between the trimmed V and J ends, which lost 3 bases and 12 bases, there was a span of 11 bases. Germline loops: CDR1 KGHDR, CDR2 SFDVKD. There are 12 residues in the CDR3. Here the CDR3 reads CATSDDTGGQFF. The CDR3 DNA reads as TGTGCCACCAGTGATGATACTGGAGGGCAGTTCTTC.

The CDR3 bases are TGCGCCAGCAGCAGTGCCGGGACAGGGGCTACAGATACGCAGTATTTT. Amino acid sequence: CASSSAGTGATDTQYF. The V call is TRBV5-1, the J call TRBJ2-3; 10 positions match TRBD1. Germline V CDR1 and CDR2: SGHRS, YFSETQ. The CDR3 extends over 16 amino acids. The V gene end was trimmed by 4 bases and the J gene end by 3 bases; junction bases not matched to a gene: 8.

The gene calls are TRBV30 and TRBJ2-5; a possible D gene is TRBD2 (5 bases). This CDR3 contains 12 residues. From germline, CDR1 is GTSNPN and CDR2 SVGIG (reference sequence). V was clipped by 2 bases and J by 5 bases, with 9 bases between them. DNA of the CDR3: TGTGCCTGGAGTCGGGGTTTTGAGACCCAGTACTTC. Translating it yields CAWSRGFETQYF.

This sequence joins TRBV27 and TRBJ1-2; 7 bases fit TRBD1. Germline V gives CDR1 MNHEY, CDR2 SMNVEV (reference sequence). Trimming removed 5 bases from V and 4 bases from J; junction bases left unmatched: 7. The CDR3 runs 14 residues. The CDR3 here is CASSRRQGIYGYTF. CDR3 DNA sequence: TGTGCCAGCAGTAGAAGACAGGGTATCTATGGCTACACCTTC.

The table lists this clone with a count of one. This chain links TRBV6-5 with TRBJ1-4, with D hard to call. The CDR3 runs 15 residues. Trimming removed 2 bases from V and 3 bases from J, with 10 bases in between. The V gene's germline CDR1 is MNHEY and CDR2 SVGAGI. The CDR3 protein is CASSYADTSNEKLFF. The CDR3 nucleotides are TGTGCCAGCAGTTACGCCGACACCTCTAATGAAAAACTGTTTTTT.

The chain recombines TRBV19 with TRBJ2-7, with TRBD2 matching over 7 bases. V shed 6 bases and J 0 bases; nucleotides not matched to a gene: 8. Germline assignment: CDR1 LNHDA and CDR2 SQIVND (reference sequence). This CDR3 comprises 15 residues. The CDR3 is CASRSGAGNSYEQYF. CDR3 sequence (DNA): TGTGCCAGTAGGTCGGGAGCGGGAAACTCCTACGAGCAGTACTTC. The full variable domain, completed using reference TRBV19 and TRBJ2-7, is DGGITQSPKYLFRKEGQNVTLSCEQNLNHDAMYWYRQDPGQGLRLIYYSQIVNDFQKGDIAEGYSVSREKKESFPLTVTSAQKNPTAFYLCASRSGAGNSYEQYFGPGTRLTVT.

The genes are TRBV13 and TRBJ2-7; 12 bases agree with TRBD2. The V gene end was trimmed by 3 bases and the J gene end by 6 bases; junction bases not matched to a gene: 6. The CDR3 is 15 amino acids. Germline loops: CDR1 PRHDT, CDR2 FYEKMQ (reference sequence). CDR3 sequence reads: CASSFDLAGGFEQYF. The CDR3 DNA is TGTGCCAGCAGCTTCGATCTAGCGGGAGGGTTCGAGCAGTACTTC.

This clone was seen only a few times. This chain uses TRBV10-3 with TRBJ1-5; no clear D. Germline CDR1 reads ENHRY; CDR2 reads SYGVKD. Trimming pared 0 bases from V and 5 bases from J, leaving 11 bases between. The CDR3 runs 15 residues. The CDR3 reads CAISESWANDQPQHF. CDR3 in DNA: TGTGCCATCAGTGAGTCGTGGGCTAACGATCAGCCCCAGCATTTT.

The rearrangement uses TRBV4-3 and TRBJ1-3, with 8 bases lining up with TRBD1. Germline CDR1 is LGHNA and CDR2 is YSLEER. J gave up 6 bases and V 1 base, and 5 bases lay outside the gene matches. The CDR3 has 15 amino acids. The CDR3 loop is CASSQGGQGENTIYF. In nucleotides, the CDR3 is TGCGCCAGCAGCCAAGGAGGACAGGGCGAAAACACCATATATTTT.

Details on this clone: Other DNA sequences in this specimen translate into the identical CDR3. The chain couples TRBV11-3 to TRBJ2-1, with D possibly being TRBD2 (5 bases). The CDR3 is 15 amino acids. V was trimmed by 0 bases and J by 1 base, leaving 7 bases between them. In germline, CDR1 is SGHNT, CDR2 YENEEA. This chain's CDR3 is CASSLDRGSYNEQFF. The CDR3 bases are TGTGCCAGCAGCTTAGATCGGGGTTCCTACAATGAGCAGTTCTTC.

The genes are TRBV5-4 and TRBJ1-1; TRBD1 matches at 12 bases. CDR3 size: 15 residues. The J segment lost 11 bases and the V segment lost 4 bases, leaving 12 bases of the junction unmatched. CDR1 and CDR2 from the germline V gene are SGHNT and YYREEE (reference sequence). The CDR3 DNA is TGTGCCAGCAGCCAAGAAACCGGGACAGGGGGCGTTGCTTTCTTT. This encodes CASSQETGTGGVAFF.

This sequence joins TRBV6-2 or TRBV6-3 and TRBJ2-7; D might be TRBD1 (7 bases). Germline CDR1 MNHEY, CDR2 SVGEGT. V dropped 2 bases and J dropped 4 bases, with 15 bases sitting between them. The CDR3 covers 15 residues. CDR3: CASSYGGGTEYEQYF. The CDR3 DNA reads as TGTGCCAGCAGTTACGGAGGGGGCACTGAATACGAGCAGTACTTC.

This rearrangement joins TRBV10-3 to TRBJ2-5; 8 nucleotides match TRBD2. In germline, CDR1 is ENHRY, CDR2 SYGVKD. This CDR3 comprises 15 residues. The V segment lost 3 bases and the J segment 1 base; nucleotides outside the gene matches: 4. Here the CDR3 DNA reads TGTGCCATCAGTGATTCCGGGACTAGCCAAGAGACCCAGTACTTC. This gives the protein CAISDSGTSQETQYF.

The chain carries TRBV20-1 and TRBJ1-6; possibly TRBD1 for D (6 bases). Per the germline V gene, CDR1 is DFQATT and CDR2 is SNEGSKA (reference sequence). The CDR3 totals 16 residues. V lost 3 bases to trimming and J lost 0 bases, with 12 bases between them. The CDR3 protein is CSASRQESSYNSPLHF. DNA of the CDR3: TGCAGTGCTAGTCGACAGGAGAGCTCCTATAATTCACCCCTCCACTTT.

The chain joins TRBV4-3 to TRBJ2-1, with TRBD2 matching 7 bases. From germline, CDR1 is LGHNA and CDR2 YSLEER. Trimming took 0 bases from V and 5 from J; bases not matched to a gene: 4. There are 15 residues in the CDR3. The CDR3 region is CASSQEPSGDNEQFF. The CDR3 coding sequence is TGCGCCAGCAGCCAAGAGCCTAGCGGAGACAATGAGCAGTTCTTC.

The rearrangement links TRBV19 to TRBJ1-6; the D gene is possibly TRBD1 (6 bases). The germline V gene encodes CDR1 LNHDA and CDR2 SQIVND (reference sequence). The CDR3 extends over 16 amino acids. Trimming stripped 1 base from V and 3 bases from J, with 10 bases between. CDR3 coding DNA: TGTGCCAGTAGTATAGGGGACACCATCTATAATTCACCCCTCCACTTT. This translates into CASSIGDTIYNSPLHF.

This chain connects TRBV30 to TRBJ1-1; no clear D gene. The germline V gene encodes CDR1 GTSNPN and CDR2 SVGIG (reference sequence). The CDR3 is made up of 12 amino acids. Trimming removed 4 bases at V and 3 bases at J, with 9 bases between. In DNA, the CDR3 is TGTGCCTGGATGATCAGCGACACTGAAGCTTTCTTT. Translated, it gives CAWMISDTEAFF.

This sequence joins TRBV4-3 and TRBJ2-3; no reliable D call. Trimming left V 1 base short and J 1 base short, with 9 bases between. The CDR3 runs to 15 residues. The germline gives CDR1 LGHNA, CDR2 YSLEER. CDR3 protein: CASSQGLLGTDTQYF. CDR3 coding DNA: TGCGCCAGCAGCCAAGGCCTCCTAGGCACAGATACGCAGTATTTT.

The chain recombines TRBV7-9 with TRBJ2-5, with a possible D match to TRBD2 (7 bases). V lost 5 bases to trimming and J lost 5 bases, with 18 bases between them. Germline V gene sequence: CDR1 SEHNR, CDR2 FQNEAQ (reference sequence). CDR3 length: 15 residues. Here the CDR3 reads CASSLRRGGEETQYF. CDR3 sequence (DNA): TGTGCCAGCAGCCTGAGGAGGGGGGGCGAGGAGACCCAGTACTTC.

The chain couples TRBV10-3 to TRBJ2-3; the match to TRBD2 covers 10 bases. Germline loops: CDR1 ENHRY, CDR2 SYGVKD. V lost 10 bases, J lost 0 bases, and 4 bases stayed unmatched. The CDR3 extends over 14 amino acids. This chain's CDR3 is CATKTSGSTDTQYF. The CDR3 DNA reads as TGTGCCACGAAGACTAGCGGGAGCACAGATACGCAGTATTTT.

The chain links TRBV5-1 to TRBJ2-1, with unresolved D. Trimming removed 0 bases at V and 6 bases at J, with 7 bases between. This CDR3 region has 13 residues. From germline, CDR1 is SGHRS and CDR2 YFSETQ. This CDR3 is CASSLGLVNEQFF. For the CDR3, the DNA is TGCGCCAGCAGCTTGGGTCTAGTCAATGAGCAGTTCTTC.

V and J are TRBV11-2 and TRBJ2-7; possible D gene TRBD1, 5 bases. The CDR3 consists of 14 residues. In germline, CDR1 is SGHAT, CDR2 FQNNGV. V was trimmed by 0 bases and J by 2 bases, leaving 8 bases between them. The DNA of the CDR3 is TGTGCCAGCAGCTTAGAGACAGTTACCTACGAGCAGTACTTC. Translation: CASSLETVTYEQYF.